The source of this TCR beta chain is a study of identifying expanded T cells in peripheral blood. Repertoires were generated with immunoSEQ multiplex PCR, while TCRdb's copy carries only in-frame clones and drops some. The sample holds fewer than 85,000 clones, around 89% seen once. During the collection period, no donor immune events like infections were recorded. The CDR3 covers 13 residues. V was clipped by 4 bases and J by 5 bases, with 13 bases between them. CDR1 is SGHNT and CDR2 is YYREEE in the germline V gene (reference sequence). The clonotype originates from a person aged 18 to 75 in good health. The sample comprised blood. The chain is built from TRBV5-4 and TRBJ2-7; a weak D match, TRBD2 (6 bases). This CDR3 reads CASSLGGVDEQYF. CDR3 sequence (DNA): TGTGCCAGCAGCCTCGGAGGGGTTGACGAGCAGTACTTC.